These T cell receptor beta chains were read from a single sample in a study of post-analysis software for immune sequencing data. TCRdb reanalysed the PCR reads using MiXCR and keeps one entry per CDR3 protein. Of hundreds of thousands of distinct CDR3 sequences in the sample, 25% to 30% were seen once. The sequencing input was blood. These receptor sequences come from a girl aged 10 to 17 with multiple sclerosis. The CDR3 runs from the conserved cysteine through the conserved F or W. A D gene is named only where the DNA matches it firmly. The size entry is marked missing in some rows and otherwise reads once, few, many or a size class.

TGCAGCGTTGTTTGGGGCGAAAAACTGTTTTTT	CSVVWGEKLFF	-	TRBV29-1	TRBJ1-4	-
TGTGCCAGCAGCTCGGGTAACTCTGGGGCCAACGTCCTGACTTTC	CASSSGNSGANVLTF	few	TRBV7-7	TRBJ2-6	-
TGTGCCAGCACCATCCGGGCAGGGAGGGAGACCCAGTACTTC	CASTIRAGRETQYF	-	TRBV11-2	TRBJ2-5	-
TGTGCCAGCAGCTTAGCGGGGACAGGGGACTATGGCTACACCTTC	CASSLAGTGDYGYTF	-	TRBV7-9	TRBJ1-2	TRBD1
TGTGCCAGCAGCGCCAAGACTAGCGGGGGGGCCCTCGTTGAGCAGTTCTTC	CASSAKTSGGALVEQFF	few	TRBV9	TRBJ2-1	TRBD2
TGCAGTGCTAGCGGGACTAGCGGGAGAATGGTTGGGAATGAGCAGTTCTTC	CSASGTSGRMVGNEQFF	-	TRBV20-1	TRBJ2-1	TRBD2
TGTGCCAGCAGCTACACAGCGGGACGGTTTTCAGACAATGAGCAGTTCTTC	CASSYTAGRFSDNEQFF	-	TRBV7-2	TRBJ2-1	TRBD2
TGCAGTGCGGGGGGCCGGTATCAAGAGACCCAGTACTTC	CSAGGRYQETQYF	many	TRBV20-1	TRBJ2-5	-
TGTGCCAGCAGTTACGACCGGAAAGCTTTCTTT	CASSYDRKAFF	once	TRBV6-2/TRBV6-3	TRBJ1-1	-
TGTGCCACGGTTACCGGGGAGCTGTTTTTT	CATVTGELFF	-	TRBV27	TRBJ2-2	-
TGTGCCAGCAGTGTTACGACAGCTCTCCAAGAGACCCAGTACTTC	CASSVTTALQETQYF	few	TRBV28	TRBJ2-5	-
TGTGCCAGCAGCCCGCGACAAACCGACGAGCAGTACTTC	CASSPRQTDEQYF	-	TRBV7-9	TRBJ2-7	-
TGTGCCAGCCATAGGACAGGAGCAGATACGCAGTATTTT	CASHRTGADTQYF	-	TRBV6-5	TRBJ2-3	TRBD1
TGTGCCAGCAGCTTAGGAGGGGGGATGAACACTGAAGCTTTCTTT	CASSLGGGMNTEAFF	-	TRBV7-6	TRBJ1-1	-
TGCGCCAGCAGCTTTACTGAGAACTATGGCTACACCTTC	CASSFTENYGYTF	many	TRBV5-1	TRBJ1-2	-
TGTGCCAGCAGCTTAGCCCAGGGGGCATTCTATGGCTACACCTTC	CASSLAQGAFYGYTF	few	TRBV7-2	TRBJ1-2	TRBD1
TGCGCCAGCAGCCAAGATAACCCAGTGATTGGTAGTGAGCAGTTCTTC	CASSQDNPVIGSEQFF	-	TRBV4-1	TRBJ2-1	-
TGTGCCACTAACGAAAAACTGTTTTTT	CATNEKLFF	-	TRBV10-3	TRBJ1-4	-
TGTGCCAGCCTCCTTGAGTTGCGGGACACTGAAGCTTTCTTT	CASLLELRDTEAFF	-	TRBV6-2/TRBV6-3	TRBJ1-1	-
TGTGCCAGCAGCACAGACAGGACCCAGTACTTC	CASSTDRTQYF	-	TRBV13	TRBJ2-5	-
TGCAGTGGTCGTTATTCCCAAGAGACCCAGTACTTC	CSGRYSQETQYF	-	TRBV20-1	TRBJ2-5	-
TGTGCCAGCAGCTCCCAAGCGGGGTGGGAGACCCAGTACTTC	CASSSQAGWETQYF	few	TRBV7-2	TRBJ2-5	TRBD2
TGTGCCAGCAGGCTAACTAGCGGGAGACGGGGGGGGCACGAGCAGTACTTC	CASRLTSGRRGGHEQYF	few	TRBV6-1	TRBJ2-7	TRBD2
TGTGCCAGCAGCGTAGCACGTGGGGGGGGCTTTAATTCACCCCTCCACTTT	CASSVARGGGFNSPLHF	few	TRBV9	TRBJ1-6	-
TGTGCCAGCAGTTTAACCCCACAGGGGGTAGTCAGAGAGACCCAGTACTTC	CASSLTPQGVVRETQYF	few	TRBV7-8	TRBJ2-5	TRBD1
TGTGCCAGCAGCCCGGCCGACGGGCTGTCCTACAATGAGCAGTTCTTC	CASSPADGLSYNEQFF	-	TRBV7-2	TRBJ2-1	-
TGTGCCAGCAGCTCCACGTGGGGCCAATTCCGCCCCGACTCGAACACCGGGGAGCTGTTTTTT	CASSSTWGQFRPDSNTGELFF	-	TRBV11-2	TRBJ2-2	-
TGTGCCAGCAGTTTATCGCCTAGTAATGGGGCCAACGTCCTGACTTTC	CASSLSPSNGANVLTF	-	TRBV27	TRBJ2-6	-
TGTGCCAGCAGCCCCAGGGGACAGTATAATTCACCCCTCCACTTT	CASSPRGQYNSPLHF	-	TRBV7-2	TRBJ1-6	TRBD1
TGTGCCAGCTCACCAAGGGGCCCCTACAATGAGCAGTTCTTC	CASSPRGPYNEQFF	few	TRBV18	TRBJ2-1	-
TGCAGTGCTAGACTAGCGGGGGTCGTGGGTGAGCAGTTCTTC	CSARLAGVVGEQFF	-	TRBV20-1	TRBJ2-1	TRBD2
TGCAGCGTTTTAGGGACAGGAGGGAACACCGGGGAGCTGTTTTTT	CSVLGTGGNTGELFF	-	TRBV29-1	TRBJ2-2	TRBD1
TGTGCCAGCAGTCTGCGGTTGACAGGGACCTACGAGCAGTACTTC	CASSLRLTGTYEQYF	-	TRBV28	TRBJ2-7	TRBD1
TGTGCCAGCAGCAAAGTGGGGGGGGAGGACGAGAACTACGAGCAGTACTTC	CASSKVGGEDENYEQYF	-	TRBV21-1	TRBJ2-7	-
TGTGCCAGCAGCCTACGAAGGGACAGGGGAAGGACAGATACGCAGTATTTT	CASSLRRDRGRTDTQYF	-	TRBV7-8	TRBJ2-3	TRBD1
TGTGCCAGCCCCGAGGGTAGCGGGGTATACAATGAGCAGTTCTTC	CASPEGSGVYNEQFF	-	TRBV7-9	TRBJ2-1	TRBD2
TGCGCCAGCAGCCAAGGTGGCGATTTTAACTACGAGCAGTACTTC	CASSQGGDFNYEQYF	few	TRBV4-3	TRBJ2-7	-
TGTGCTAGTGCCACAAGGGCTTTGGATGAGCAGTTCTTC	CASATRALDEQFF	few	TRBV12-5	TRBJ2-1	-
TGTGCCAGCAGTTTTGGGACAGGGGGCCGCGAGCAGTACTTC	CASSFGTGGREQYF	few	TRBV28	TRBJ2-7	TRBD1
TGTGCCAGCAGTAACAGGGATTTGACAGATACGCAGTATTTT	CASSNRDLTDTQYF	-	TRBV6-5	TRBJ2-3	-
TGTGCCAGCAGCTGTGGGACTACGCCGGTGTTTAAAAACTATGGCTACACCTTC	CASSCGTTPVFKNYGYTF	-	TRBV7-3	TRBJ1-2	-
TGTGCCAGCAGCCCTCATGCGGGGGGAGGATTCGGCAATCAGCCCCAGCATTTT	CASSPHAGGGFGNQPQHF	-	TRBV7-2	TRBJ1-5	-
TGTGCCAGCAGCTTAGTAGCGGGAGGGCCGAGGGTGCAGTACTTC	CASSLVAGGPRVQYF	-	TRBV11-2	TRBJ2-4	TRBD2
TGTGCCATCAGTGAAGGGCCAGGGAGCTCCTATAATTCACCCCTCCACTTT	CAISEGPGSSYNSPLHF	few	TRBV10-3	TRBJ1-6	-
TGTGCCAGCAGTTTATCGGCCGGGACTAGTTCCCTCGAGCAGTACTTC	CASSLSAGTSSLEQYF	-	TRBV27	TRBJ2-7	TRBD2
TGCGCCAGCAGCTCCCGAGGGGGACAGGGGGCTGACGGGGAGCTGTTTTTT	CASSSRGGQGADGELFF	-	TRBV4-1	TRBJ2-2	TRBD1
TGCGCCAGCAGCCAAGTACGGACTAGCGGGGGATGGAGCACAGATACGCAGTATTTT	CASSQVRTSGGWSTDTQYF	few	TRBV4-3	TRBJ2-3	TRBD2
TGTGCCAGCAGCAAAGACAGATTTTCCTACGAGCAGTACTTC	CASSKDRFSYEQYF	-	TRBV3-1	TRBJ2-7	-
TGTGCCAGCACCCCCGGGGGATCAGGCTACACCTTC	CASTPGGSGYTF	few	TRBV6-6	TRBJ1-2	-
TGCGCCAGCAGCCAAGGGACGGGAGTCCCAGCCTACGAGCAGTACTTC	CASSQGTGVPAYEQYF	-	TRBV4-3	TRBJ2-7	-
TGTGCCAGCAGTTGGCGGGGCGGTACTGAAGCTTTCTTT	CASSWRGGTEAFF	-	TRBV12-3/TRBV12-4	TRBJ1-1	-
TGTGCCAGCAGCCTCCTTGGACCGCAAAGGGTACGAGAGACCCAGTACTTC	CASSLLGPQRVRETQYF	-	TRBV2	TRBJ2-5	-
TGCAGCGTCGAGGGACGCCCGTCCCGGGACTATGGCTACACCTTC	CSVEGRPSRDYGYTF	few	TRBV29-1	TRBJ1-2	-
TGTGCCATCAGTCAGGGGTTCGGGACTGGAGCTTTCTTT	CAISQGFGTGAFF	-	TRBV10-3	TRBJ1-1	-
TGTGCCAGCAGTGAAGTCAGCTATGGCTACACCTTC	CASSEVSYGYTF	-	TRBV2	TRBJ1-2	-